This T cell receptor (beta chain) was recovered during a study of blood T cell repertoires in COVID-19. Across the study: The study drew acute and convalescent COVID-19 samples from the United States, Italy and Spain. T cells, B-cell-depleted T cells, or PBMCs provided the cDNA or gDNA that served as material.

Original processing notes: Reference gene primers were amplified, and this amplification served to estimate nucleated cell counts. Only in-frame clones appear in the TCRdb table, and some are missing; sequencing was by immunoSEQ multiplex PCR. That table furnishes V, J and clone size, whereas the DNA furnished D and trimming. The data show approximately 170,000 clones, 70% to 90% seen once. The V and J ends lost 7 bases and 2 bases respectively, with 19 bases between them. CDR1 and CDR2 (germline): SGHTA, FQGNSA. The CDR3 has 16 amino acids. Sequenced input: peripheral blood. This sequence joins TRBV7-2 and TRBJ2-3; perhaps TRBD2 as D (5 bases). The sequence came from a human donor in a cohort sampled during active COVID-19. CDR3 sequence reads: CASTGGPAGNTDTQYF. CDR3 DNA sequence: TGTGCCAGCACCGGAGGACCAGCCGGGAACACAGATACGCAGTATTTT.